The 21 T cell receptor beta chains below were found in one sample sequenced in a study of cytomegalovirus exposure and HLA in healthy donors. Primers: 60 Vbeta forward and 13 Jbeta reverse. Assay used: immunoSEQ multiplex PCR; TCRdb lists only in-frame clones, some missing. The sample holds 100,000 to 140,000 clones; 76% are singletons and the top ten take approximately 2.4%. Sequencing was done on a sample of PBMCs. The receptors derive from a man aged 18 to 30 in good health and CMV-seronegative.

The count of this clone is one. This chain joins TRBV18 and TRBJ2-6, with TRBD2 as a possible D gene (5 bases). V shed 2 bases and J shed 0 bases, with 14 bases lying between them. The CDR3 has 18 residues. Germline V lookup: CDR1 KGHSH, CDR2 LQKENI. DNA of the CDR3: TGTGCCAGCTCACCATCCCGAGGGATGCTCTCTGGGGCCAACGTCCTGACTTTC. It encodes CASSPSRGMLSGANVLTF. The entire variable domain, with the rest obtained from reference TRBV18 and TRBJ2-6, is as follows: NAGVMQNPRHLVRRRGQEARLRCSPMKGHSHVYWYRQLPEEGLKFMVYLQKENIIDESGMPKERFSAEFPKEGPSILRIQQVVRGDSAAYFCASSPSRGMLSGANVLTFGAGSRLTVL.

J is TRBJ2-7 and V is TRBV28, with 9 bases identical to TRBD1. Germline V lookup: CDR1 MDHEN, CDR2 SYDVKM. The V segment lost 6 bases and the J segment 7 bases; nucleotides outside the gene matches: 13. The CDR3 extends over 15 amino acids. CDR3 loop: CASSLTYRGRKEQYF. DNA for the CDR3: TGTGCCAGCAGCCTCACCTACAGGGGGCGGAAAGAGCAGTACTTC.

The chain joins TRBV2 to TRBJ2-1; 8 bases are a match to TRBD2. Germline trimming cut 4 bases from V and 15 bases from J; bases unmatched to any gene: 11. This CDR3 has 13 amino acids. Germline V gene data show CDR1 as SNHLY and CDR2 as FYNNEI. The CDR3, as DNA: TGTGCCAGCAGTGGCGGGGGGAGGGCTTGGCCGTTCTTC. This gives the protein CASSGGGRAWPFF.

This rearrangement joins TRBV7-6 to TRBJ2-5; TRBD2 might be the D (5 bases). Trimming removed 5 bases at V and 1 base at J, with 11 bases between. The CDR3 totals 14 residues. CDR1 and CDR2 from the germline V gene are SGHVS and FNYEAQ. DNA of the CDR3: TGTGCCAGCAGCAACACGGGAATCCAAGAGACCCAGTACTTC. It encodes CASSNTGIQETQYF.

The V gene is TRBV7-8, the J gene TRBJ2-1, with 9 nucleotides matching TRBD1. Germline lookup yields CDR1 SGHVS and CDR2 FQNEAQ. V shed 4 bases and J 3 bases; nucleotides not matched to a gene: 4. There are 15 residues in the CDR3. The chain's CDR3 is CASSYGQGNYNEQFF. The CDR3 coding sequence is TGTGCCAGCAGCTACGGACAGGGGAACTACAATGAGCAGTTCTTC.

The gene calls are TRBV6-6 and TRBJ1-3; D remains unclear. Germline values: CDR1 MNHNY, CDR2 SVGAGI (reference sequence). V gave up 6 bases and J gave up 4 bases, with 7 bases separating them. The CDR3 sequence is 12 residues long. The CDR3 DNA sequence: TGTGCCAGCAGCCCGCAGGGAAACACCATATATTTT. It yields the protein CASSPQGNTIYF.

This clone was counted only a few times. The chain combines TRBV4-3 with TRBJ1-5; possibly TRBD1 for D (6 bases). Deletions cut 0 bases from V and 5 bases from J, with 11 bases between. The germline V gene encodes CDR1 LGHNA and CDR2 YSLEER. The CDR3 has 15 amino acids. CDR3 coding DNA: TGCGCCAGCAGCCAAGAAGCAGGGGTTTATCAGCCCCAGCATTTT. Translation gives CASSQEAGVYQPQHF.

The V call is TRBV5-1, the J call TRBJ1-2, with D possibly matching TRBD1 (6 bases). The V gene's germline CDR1 is SGHRS and CDR2 YFSETQ. The CDR3 loop spans 15 amino acids. V lost 0 bases and J lost 2, with 11 bases in between. CDR3 bases: TGCGCCAGCAGCTTGGAAGGGACATCCAACTATGGCTACACCTTC. It specifies CASSLEGTSNYGYTF.

This clone was detected only a few times. V is TRBV25-1 and J is TRBJ1-5; tentatively, D is TRBD1 (6 bases). V gave up 5 bases and J gave up 6 bases, with 11 bases separating them. The CDR3 sequence is 13 residues long. CDR1 MGHDK and CDR2 SYGVNS come from the germline V gene. The CDR3: CASSKTGIQPQHF. In DNA form, the CDR3 reads TGTGCCAGCAGTAAAACAGGGATTCAGCCCCAGCATTTT.

The chain uses TRBV4-3 and TRBJ2-5; possibly TRBD1 for D (6 bases). V lost 0 bases and J lost 9, with 14 bases in between. Germline CDR1 and CDR2: LGHNA and YSLEER. This CDR3 contains 14 residues. The DNA for the CDR3 is TGCGCCAGCAGCCAAGATAGGCTCCCAGGGGCCCAGTACTTC. Encoded protein: CASSQDRLPGAQYF.

The chain recombines TRBV13 with TRBJ2-1; no definite D call. V lost 2 bases and J 7 bases, leaving 12 bases between the germline ends. The CDR3 is 14 residues long. CDR1 is PRHDT, CDR2 FYEKMQ, per germline (reference sequence). The CDR3: CASSLSPKANEQFF. The DNA for the CDR3 is TGTGCCAGCAGCTTATCTCCTAAAGCGAATGAGCAGTTCTTC.

The chain couples TRBV9 to TRBJ1-4; no firm D call. CDR1 is SGDLS, CDR2 YYNGEE, per germline. Trimming took 0 bases from V and 0 from J, leaving 12 bases between them. The CDR3 loop spans 17 amino acids. CDR3 region: CASSVGRLGATNEKLFF. In DNA form, the CDR3 reads TGTGCCAGCAGCGTAGGACGTTTAGGAGCAACTAATGAAAAACTGTTTTTT.

The table lists this clone with a few counts. The chain joins TRBV4-2 to TRBJ1-4; D not certain. Germline V gene lookup returns CDR1 LGHNA and CDR2 YNFKEQ. This CDR3 region has 17 residues. V was cut by 0 bases and J by 0 bases, with 11 bases left in between. Here the CDR3 reads CASSQETALATNEKLFF. The CDR3 coding sequence is TGTGCCAGCAGCCAAGAAACAGCCTTGGCAACTAATGAAAAACTGTTTTTT.

This clone was observed a handful of times. The chain is built from TRBV4-2 and TRBJ1-2, with D unresolved. The CDR3 has 16 residues. V was pared by 0 bases and J by 5 bases, with 16 bases between. Germline V gene lookup returns CDR1 LGHNA and CDR2 YNFKEQ. The CDR3 DNA reads TGTGCCAGCAGCCAAGAAGAGGGTCTCCTCCATTATGGCTACACCTTC. This gives the protein CASSQEEGLLHYGYTF.

The chain couples TRBV6-5 to TRBJ1-6; 9 nucleotides align to TRBD1. V lost 4 bases, J lost 7 bases, and 5 bases stayed unmatched. Germline CDR1 and CDR2: MNHEY and SVGAGI. CDR3 length: 15 residues. CDR3 region: CASSFSDRGNSPLHF. The CDR3, as DNA: TGTGCCAGCAGTTTCTCGGACAGGGGAAATTCACCCCTCCACTTT.

The CDR3 here is CASSKDYQGETQYF. Here the CDR3 DNA reads TGTGCCAGCAGCAAAGACTACCAAGGAGAGACCCAGTACTTC. The V gene is TRBV5-4, the J gene TRBJ2-5; maybe TRBD2 (5 bases). Trimming removed 4 bases at V and 4 bases at J, with 14 bases between. Germline V CDR1 and CDR2: SGHNT, YYREEE (reference sequence). CDR3 length equals 14 residues.

This chain joins TRBV18 and TRBJ2-1; 9 bases fit TRBD1. Unmatched junction bases numbered 5, after V lost 0 bases and J lost 8 bases. The CDR3 sequence is 15 residues long. Germline CDR1 is KGHSH and CDR2 is LQKENI. The CDR3 is CASSPPDRGGYEQFF. The CDR3 DNA sequence: TGTGCCAGCTCACCACCGGACAGGGGTGGGTATGAGCAGTTCTTC.

The chain is built from TRBV19 and TRBJ2-6; tentatively, D is TRBD2 (6 bases). Deletions cut 2 bases from V and 2 bases from J, with 10 bases between. CDR1 and CDR2 (germline): LNHDA, SQIVND (reference sequence). This CDR3 has 16 residues. CDR3 sequence (DNA): TGTGCCAGTAGTATACGGGAGTGGACTGGGGCCAACGTCCTGACTTTC. Encoded protein: CASSIREWTGANVLTF.

The V gene is TRBV19, the J gene TRBJ1-6; 7 nucleotides line up with TRBD1. This CDR3 is built from 14 residues. The germline gives CDR1 LNHDA, CDR2 SQIVND (reference sequence). V shed 10 bases and J 5 bases; nucleotides not matched to a gene: 8. The CDR3 sequence is CATGDRANNSPLHF. CDR3 nucleotides: TGTGCCACAGGAGACAGGGCGAATAATTCACCCCTCCACTTT.

The chain couples TRBV5-6 to TRBJ2-5; tentative D call: TRBD1 (5 bases). The end of the DNA aligns better with TRBJ2-7, so the J call may be wrong. Germline V gene sequence: CDR1 SGHDT, CDR2 YYEEEE. The CDR3 extends over 14 amino acids. The CDR3 DNA sequence: TGTGCCAGCAGCTCTACAGGAGAATCCTACGAGCAGTACTTC. Its protein product is CASSSTGESYEQYF.

V is TRBV27 and J is TRBJ1-2; 7 nucleotides align to TRBD1. Germline CDR1 and CDR2: MNHEY and SMNVEV (reference sequence). The CDR3 consists of 14 residues. Unmatched junction bases numbered 9, after V lost 6 bases and J lost 5 bases. CDR3 amino acids: CASSPGTVPYGYTF. For the CDR3, the DNA is TGTGCCAGCAGCCCCGGGACAGTTCCTTATGGCTACACCTTC.